The 2 T cell receptor beta chains below all came from one sample that was sequenced in a study of blood T cell repertoires in COVID-19. The data were produced by immunoSEQ multiplex PCR, yet TCRdb's version contains in-frame clones alone and is incomplete. The data contain under 200,000 clones, around 84% of them singletons. Sequenced sample: PBMCs or T cells enriched from blood (not recorded which). These receptor sequences come from a woman between 45 and 65 years old who had recovered from COVID-19.

The chain joins TRBV3-1 (or the pseudogene TRBV3-2) to TRBJ1-5; D may be TRBD1 (5 bases). The CDR3 has 14 amino acids. Per germline, CDR1 LGHDT and CDR2 YNNKEL (reference sequence). V was pared by 3 bases and J by 6 bases, with 12 bases between. The chain's CDR3 is CASSHSGSGQPQHF. The CDR3 DNA is TGTGCCAGCAGCCACTCAGGGTCGGGTCAGCCCCAGCATTTT.

The chain combines TRBV6-2 or TRBV6-3 with TRBJ2-6; 11 bases match TRBD1. Germline V CDR1 and CDR2: MNHEY, SVGEGT. Trimming at V came to 2 bases and at J to 2 bases, leaving 8 bases not matched to a gene. The length of the CDR3 is 19 residues. CDR3 in amino acids: CASSYKIGQGAPGANVLTF. The CDR3 coding sequence is TGTGCCAGCAGTTACAAGATAGGACAGGGGGCGCCTGGGGCCAACGTCCTGACTTTC.